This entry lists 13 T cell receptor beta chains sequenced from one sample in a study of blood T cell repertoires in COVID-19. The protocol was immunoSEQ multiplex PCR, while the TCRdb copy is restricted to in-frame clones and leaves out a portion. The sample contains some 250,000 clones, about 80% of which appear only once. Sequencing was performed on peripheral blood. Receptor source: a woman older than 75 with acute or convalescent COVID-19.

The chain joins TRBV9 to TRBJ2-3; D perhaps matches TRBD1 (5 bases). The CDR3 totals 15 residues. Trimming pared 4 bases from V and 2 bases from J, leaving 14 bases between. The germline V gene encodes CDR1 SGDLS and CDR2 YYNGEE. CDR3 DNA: TGTGCCAGCAGCAGCGTGGGGCCTTTCACAGATACGCAGTATTTT. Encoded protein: CASSSVGPFTDTQYF.

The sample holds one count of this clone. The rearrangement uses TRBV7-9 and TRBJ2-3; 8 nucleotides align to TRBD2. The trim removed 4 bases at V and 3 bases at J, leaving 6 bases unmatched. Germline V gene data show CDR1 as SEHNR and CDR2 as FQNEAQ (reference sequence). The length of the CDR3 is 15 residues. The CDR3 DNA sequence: TGTGCCAGCAGCTCGGTCCGGGGGGGGACAGATACGCAGTATTTT. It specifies CASSSVRGGTDTQYF.

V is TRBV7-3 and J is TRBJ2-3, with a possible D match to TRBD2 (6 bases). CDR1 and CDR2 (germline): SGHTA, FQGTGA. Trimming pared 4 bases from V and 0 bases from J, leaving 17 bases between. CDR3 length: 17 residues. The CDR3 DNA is TGTGCCAGCAGCTCACCAACCGGGACTCATAGCACAGATACGCAGTATTTT. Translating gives CASSSPTGTHSTDTQYF.

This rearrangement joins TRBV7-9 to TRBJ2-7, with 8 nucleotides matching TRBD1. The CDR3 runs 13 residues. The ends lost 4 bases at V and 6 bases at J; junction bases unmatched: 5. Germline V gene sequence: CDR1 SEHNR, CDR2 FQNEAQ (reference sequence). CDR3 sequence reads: CASSSQGAAEQYF. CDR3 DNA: TGTGCCAGCAGCTCCCAGGGGGCGGCCGAGCAGTACTTC.

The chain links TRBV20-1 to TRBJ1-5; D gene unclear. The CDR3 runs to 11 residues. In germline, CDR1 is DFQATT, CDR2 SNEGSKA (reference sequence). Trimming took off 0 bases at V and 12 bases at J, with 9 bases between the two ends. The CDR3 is CSARDFPYQHF. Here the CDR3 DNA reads TGCAGTGCTAGAGATTTCCCTTACCAGCATTTT.

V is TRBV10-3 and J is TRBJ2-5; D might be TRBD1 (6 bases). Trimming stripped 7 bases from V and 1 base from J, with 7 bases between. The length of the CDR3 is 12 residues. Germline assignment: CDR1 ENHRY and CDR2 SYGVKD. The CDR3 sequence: CAIKGVQETQYF. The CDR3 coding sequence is TGTGCCATCAAGGGGGTCCAAGAGACCCAGTACTTC.

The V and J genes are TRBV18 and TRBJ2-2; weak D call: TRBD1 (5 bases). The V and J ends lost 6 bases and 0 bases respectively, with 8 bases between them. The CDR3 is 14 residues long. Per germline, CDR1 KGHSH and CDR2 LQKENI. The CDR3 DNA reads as TGTGCCAGCTCCAAGACAGCGAACACCGGGGAGCTGTTTTTT. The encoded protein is CASSKTANTGELFF.

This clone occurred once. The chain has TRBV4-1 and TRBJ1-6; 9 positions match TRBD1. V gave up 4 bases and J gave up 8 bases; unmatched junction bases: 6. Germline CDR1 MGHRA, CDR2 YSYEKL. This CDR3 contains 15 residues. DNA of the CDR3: TGCGCCAGCAGCCCCTGGACAGGGGTGGATTCACCCCTCCACTTT. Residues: CASSPWTGVDSPLHF.

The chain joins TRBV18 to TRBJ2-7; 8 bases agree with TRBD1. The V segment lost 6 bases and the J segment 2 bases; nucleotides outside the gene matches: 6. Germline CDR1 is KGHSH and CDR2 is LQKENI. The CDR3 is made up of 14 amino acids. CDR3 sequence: CASSPDRGTYEQYF. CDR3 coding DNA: TGTGCCAGCTCTCCCGACAGGGGCACCTACGAGCAGTACTTC.

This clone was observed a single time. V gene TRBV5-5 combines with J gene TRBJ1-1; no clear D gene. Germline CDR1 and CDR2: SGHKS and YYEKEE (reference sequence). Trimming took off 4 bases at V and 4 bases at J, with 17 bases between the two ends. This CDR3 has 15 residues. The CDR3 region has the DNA TGTGCCAGCAGCCTCACCCGGGGAATAGGCACTGAAGCTTTCTTT. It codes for CASSLTRGIGTEAFF.

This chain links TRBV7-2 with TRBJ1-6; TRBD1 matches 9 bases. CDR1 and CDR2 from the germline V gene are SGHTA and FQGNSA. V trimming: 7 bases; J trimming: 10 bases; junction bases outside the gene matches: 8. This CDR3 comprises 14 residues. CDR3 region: CASTSGTGRSPLHF. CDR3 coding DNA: TGTGCCAGCACCTCCGGGACAGGGCGATCACCCCTCCACTTT.

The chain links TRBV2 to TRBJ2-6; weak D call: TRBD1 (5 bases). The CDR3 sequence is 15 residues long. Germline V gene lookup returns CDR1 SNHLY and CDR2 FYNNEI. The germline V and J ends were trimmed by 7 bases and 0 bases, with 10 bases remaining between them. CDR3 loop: CASKGHYSGANVLTF. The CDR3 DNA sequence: TGTGCCAGCAAAGGACATTACTCTGGGGCCAACGTCCTGACTTTC.

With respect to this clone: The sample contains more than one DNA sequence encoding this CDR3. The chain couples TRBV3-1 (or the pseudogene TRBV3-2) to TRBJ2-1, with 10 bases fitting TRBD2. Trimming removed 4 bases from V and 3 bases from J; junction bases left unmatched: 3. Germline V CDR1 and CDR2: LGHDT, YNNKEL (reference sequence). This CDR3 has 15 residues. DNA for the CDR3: TGTGCCAGCAGCCGAGCGGGGGGGCTCTACAATGAGCAGTTCTTC. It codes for CASSRAGGLYNEQFF.